Sequencing of this T cell receptor (beta chain) was carried out in a study of beta chain features in type 1 diabetes. Study results and caveats: In all four CD4+ subsets, TCRB CDR3 length was significantly, moderately reduced in type 1 diabetes.

Of note for this clone: The antigen is not known.

The CDR3 contains 14 residues. Trimming took 3 bases from V and 2 from J; bases not matched to a gene: 0. CDR1 is KGHSH and CDR2 is LQKENI in the germline V gene. The investigators reverse transcribed all of the isolated RNA, so they sequenced expressed TCRB transcripts. Assay used: immunoSEQ multiplex PCR; TCRdb lists only in-frame clones, some missing. The table records under 300,000 clones, approximately 15% of them present only once. Sequenced sample: naive CD4+ T cells from blood. This chain uses TRBV18 with TRBJ2-1, with 8 bases fitting TRBD2. The origin of this receptor is a man aged 25 to 45 with type 1 diabetes. The CDR3, as DNA: TGTGCCAGCTCACCGACTAGCGCCTACAATGAGCAGTTCTTC. Its protein is CASSPTSAYNEQFF.